What follows are 23 T cell receptor beta chains derived from one specimen sequenced in a study of cytomegalovirus exposure and HLA in healthy donors. In the PCR, 60 Vbeta and 13 Jbeta primers were used. TCRdb's copy holds only in-frame clones and misses some; the assay was immunoSEQ multiplex PCR. Here the sample spans about 190,000 clones, 81% being singletons. The sequenced sample was PBMCs. Receptors were obtained from a man aged 35 to 55 in good health and CMV-seropositive.

The chain joins TRBV7-9 to TRBJ2-3; 11 bases match TRBD2. There are 15 residues in the CDR3. Losses at the gene ends were 5 bases for V and 3 bases for J; bases not matched to a gene: 4. The germline CDR1 and CDR2 sequences are SEHNR and FQNEAQ (reference sequence). The CDR3 loop reads CASSLTSGSTDTQYF. The CDR3 DNA reads as TGTGCCAGCAGCCTCACTAGCGGGAGTACAGATACGCAGTATTTT.

The V and J genes are TRBV5-4 and TRBJ1-2; 9 bases line up with TRBD1. This CDR3 comprises 16 residues. Looked up from germline, CDR1 is SGHNT and CDR2 is YYREEE (reference sequence). V lost 0 bases and J lost 4; bases outside the gene matches: 7. The CDR3 nucleotides are TGTGCCAGCAGCTTGGGGGGGACAGGGAAGCTCTATGGCTACACCTTC. It codes for CASSLGGTGKLYGYTF.

This chain joins TRBV28 and TRBJ2-1; 11 bases align to TRBD2. The germline V gene has CDR1 MDHEN and CDR2 SYDVKM. The V gene end was trimmed by 5 bases and the J gene end by 9 bases; junction bases not matched to a gene: 3. The CDR3 consists of 13 residues. The CDR3 region is CASSLAGGGEQFF. The CDR3 bases are TGTGCCAGCAGTCTAGCGGGAGGCGGTGAGCAGTTCTTC.

V usage is TRBV18 and J usage is TRBJ1-1, with a tentative D call TRBD1 (5 bases). Germline CDR1 is KGHSH and CDR2 is LQKENI. V lost 3 bases and J 4 bases, leaving 12 bases between the germline ends. This CDR3 is built from 14 residues. Here the CDR3 reads CASSPGGDGTEAFF. The CDR3 nucleotides read TGTGCCAGCTCACCGGGGGGTGACGGCACTGAAGCTTTCTTT. Filled out from reference TRBV18 and TRBJ1-1, the complete variable domain reads NAGVMQNPRHLVRRRGQEARLRCSPMKGHSHVYWYRQLPEEGLKFMVYLQKENIIDESGMPKERFSAEFPKEGPSILRIQQVVRGDSAAYFCASSPGGDGTEAFFGQGTRLTVV.

V gene TRBV29-1 combines with J gene TRBJ1-1; D is perhaps TRBD1 (5 bases). Looked up from germline, CDR1 is SQVTM and CDR2 is ANQGSEA. The CDR3 is 13 amino acids. Trimming cost V 3 bases and J 0 bases, with 8 bases left between them. This CDR3 is CSVDTGMNTEAFF. In nucleotides, the CDR3 is TGCAGCGTTGACACAGGCATGAACACTGAAGCTTTCTTT.

The rearrangement joins TRBV7-2 to TRBJ2-7, with 15 nucleotides matching TRBD2. Trimming took 4 bases from V and 6 from J; bases not matched to a gene: 4. This CDR3 has 15 amino acids. Germline CDR1 and CDR2: SGHTA and FQGNSA. The CDR3 coding sequence is TGTGCCAGCAGCTCGAGGGGACTAGCGGGAGGCGAGCAGTACTTC. Translating it yields CASSSRGLAGGEQYF.

The chain employs TRBV28 and TRBJ1-5; no definite D call. Germline assignment: CDR1 MDHEN and CDR2 SYDVKM. Trimming shortened V by 3 bases and J by 0 bases, and 15 bases separated the two germline ends. This CDR3 is built from 17 residues. In nucleotides, the CDR3 is TGTGCCAGCAGTTTTGGGCACGTGAAATATAGCAATCAGCCCCAGCATTTT. Translation: CASSFGHVKYSNQPQHF.

This chain uses TRBV27 with TRBJ2-1; D is perhaps TRBD2 (6 bases). Trimming took 2 bases from V and 8 from J, leaving 13 bases between them. The CDR3 totals 14 residues. CDR1 and CDR2 (germline): MNHEY, SMNVEV (reference sequence). The CDR3 DNA reads TGTGCCAGCAGTTTACCGGGAAGCGGGTATGAGCAGTTCTTC. Translating it yields CASSLPGSGYEQFF.

The chain is built from TRBV5-1 and TRBJ1-2, with a possible D match to TRBD1 (5 bases). The CDR3 length is 15 residues. V shed 4 bases and J shed 0 bases, with 13 bases lying between them. Germline CDR1 is SGHRS and CDR2 is YFSETQ. CDR3 protein: CASSPGQVSNYGYTF. The DNA for the CDR3 is TGCGCCAGCAGCCCCGGACAAGTCTCTAACTATGGCTACACCTTC. Based on the CDR3 plus reference TRBV5-1 and TRBJ1-2, the full variable domain is KAGVTQTPRYLIKTRGQQVTLSCSPISGHRSVSWYQQTPGQGLQFLFEYFSETQRNKGNFPGRFSGRQFSNSRSEMNVSTLELGDSALYLCASSPGQVSNYGYTFGSGTRLTVV.

The chain carries TRBV28 and TRBJ1-6; D unresolved. The ends were cut back, 7 bases at V and 7 bases at J, with 8 bases in the middle. Germline V CDR1 and CDR2: MDHEN, SYDVKM. This CDR3 spans 12 amino acids. The CDR3 loop is CASTRGNSPLHF. In DNA form, the CDR3 reads TGTGCCAGCACCCGAGGGAATTCACCCCTCCACTTT.

The chain links TRBV11-2 to TRBJ2-7; TRBD1 might be the D (5 bases). This CDR3 is 15 amino acids long. Germline V CDR1 and CDR2: SGHAT, FQNNGV. Deletions cut 2 bases from V and 2 bases from J, with 13 bases between. CDR3 amino acids: CASSLIGAAAYEQYF. The CDR3 nucleotides are TGTGCCAGCAGCTTAATAGGGGCGGCGGCCTACGAGCAGTACTTC.

The chain uses TRBV6-5 and TRBJ1-1, with TRBD1 matching 8 bases. J gave up 7 bases and V 4 bases, and 5 bases lay outside the gene matches. The CDR3 loop spans 13 amino acids. CDR1 and CDR2 from the germline V gene are MNHEY and SVGAGI. The CDR3 spells CASSLQGEGEAFF. As DNA, the CDR3 is TGTGCCAGCAGTTTACAGGGGGAAGGTGAAGCTTTCTTT.

The rearrangement joins TRBV5-4 to TRBJ2-5; 7 positions agree with TRBD1. Germline CDR1 is SGHNT and CDR2 is YYREEE (reference sequence). The V and J ends lost 3 bases and 5 bases, in that order; junction bases with no gene match: 7. The CDR3 runs 14 residues. For the CDR3, the DNA is TGTGCCAGCAGCTCACAGAGGGGGCAGGAGACCCAGTACTTC. Amino acid sequence: CASSSQRGQETQYF.

The genes are TRBV7-8 and TRBJ1-6, with unresolved D. Trimming shortened V by 5 bases and J by 0 bases, and 14 bases separated the two germline ends. CDR1 and CDR2 (germline): SGHVS, FQNEAQ. The CDR3 has 17 amino acids. The CDR3 spells CASSRTDSSSYNSPLHF. DNA for the CDR3: TGTGCCAGCAGCCGTACGGACTCGAGCTCCTATAATTCACCCCTCCACTTT.

The chain recombines TRBV27 with TRBJ2-7; TRBD2 matches at 9 bases. V was pared by 0 bases and J by 2 bases, with 8 bases of the junction left unmatched. Germline V gives CDR1 MNHEY, CDR2 SMNVEV (reference sequence). The CDR3 is made up of 17 amino acids. In DNA, the CDR3 is TGTGCCAGCAGTTTATCTCCCGGACTAGCGATACCCTACGAGCAGTACTTC. Its protein is CASSLSPGLAIPYEQYF.

A few counts support this clone. The chain couples TRBV5-6 to TRBJ2-7, with 8 bases that match TRBD2. The CDR3 is made up of 16 amino acids. J gave up 0 bases and V 7 bases, and 12 bases lay outside the gene matches. Germline assignment: CDR1 SGHDT and CDR2 YYEEEE. DNA of the CDR3: TGTGCCAGCGTGACTGGCGGGGGGCTGAGCTCCTACGAGCAGTACTTC. It specifies CASVTGGGLSSYEQYF.

The chain recombines TRBV11-3 with TRBJ2-5; D might be TRBD1 (5 bases). V was cut by 4 bases and J by 2 bases, with 8 bases left in between. Germline CDR1 SGHNT, CDR2 YENEEA. This CDR3 has 13 amino acids. CDR3 nucleotides: TGTGCCAGCAGCTCCGACAGACAAGAGACCCAGTACTTC. This gives the protein CASSSDRQETQYF.

This chain joins TRBV18 and TRBJ1-2; D is uncertain. The germline gives CDR1 KGHSH, CDR2 LQKENI. V lost 0 bases and J lost 0, with 14 bases in between. The CDR3 is 17 amino acids. The chain's CDR3 is CASSPPAGITANYGYTF. In nucleotides, the CDR3 is TGTGCCAGCTCACCACCGGCCGGAATAACAGCTAACTATGGCTACACCTTC.

The chain couples TRBV7-2 to TRBJ2-7, with 15 bases that match TRBD2. CDR3 size: 19 residues. The V gene's germline CDR1 is SGHTA and CDR2 FQGNSA. With 1 base clipped from V and 3 bases from J, the junction kept 10 bases outside the gene matches. The CDR3 DNA sequence: TGTGCCAGCAGCTTAGGGATCGGGACTAGCGGGAGGATCATCTACGAGCAGTACTTC. It translates to CASSLGIGTSGRIIYEQYF.

The gene calls are TRBV6-4 and TRBJ1-5; D unclear. Germline values: CDR1 MRHNA, CDR2 SNTAGT. V lost 4 bases and J lost 4, with 8 bases in between. The CDR3 is 13 residues long. This CDR3 reads CASSVEENQPQHF. The CDR3 nucleotides read TGTGCCAGCAGTGTAGAGGAGAATCAGCCCCAGCATTTT.

This chain joins TRBV5-1 and TRBJ2-1; 11 bases align to TRBD2. Germline V gene sequence: CDR1 SGHRS, CDR2 YFSETQ. Trimming removed 4 bases from V and 5 bases from J; junction bases left unmatched: 8. CDR3 size: 16 residues. The CDR3 DNA reads as TGCGCCAGCAGCGAGACTAGCGGGATCCCCAACAATGAGCAGTTCTTC. Its translation: CASSETSGIPNNEQFF.

Only a few counts were recorded for this clone. V and J are TRBV6-7 and TRBJ1-3; 10 bases line up with TRBD1. TRBV6-7 is reported as an ORF; its role is uncertain. The CDR3 consists of 18 residues. Trimming took 0 bases from V and 8 from J; bases not matched to a gene: 13. Here the CDR3 DNA reads TGTGCCAGCAGTTACTCGAGTGGGGACAGGGGTGGGGTATACACCATATATTTT. This translates into CASSYSSGDRGGVYTIYF.

This clone was detected only once. J is TRBJ2-5 and V is TRBV29-1, with TRBD2 matching over 8 bases. J was trimmed by 5 bases and V by 7 bases; bases with no gene match: 15. Germline V gives CDR1 SQVTM, CDR2 ANQGSEA. CDR3 size: 15 residues. The DNA for the CDR3 is TGCAGCGCTACGCGGTCGGGGGGGACCGCGGAGACCCAGTACTTC. Its translation: CSATRSGGTAETQYF.